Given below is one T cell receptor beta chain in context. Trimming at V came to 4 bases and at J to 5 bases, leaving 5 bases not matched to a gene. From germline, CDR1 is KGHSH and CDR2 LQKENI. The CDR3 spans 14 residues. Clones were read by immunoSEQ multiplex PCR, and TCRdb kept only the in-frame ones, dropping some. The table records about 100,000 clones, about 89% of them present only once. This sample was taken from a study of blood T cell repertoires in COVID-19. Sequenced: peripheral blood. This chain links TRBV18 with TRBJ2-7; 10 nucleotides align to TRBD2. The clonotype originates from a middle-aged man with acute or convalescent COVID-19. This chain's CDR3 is CASSLRLAGDEQYF. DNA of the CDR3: TGTGCCAGCTCACTTAGGCTAGCGGGGGACGAGCAGTACTTC. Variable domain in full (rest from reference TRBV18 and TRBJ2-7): NAGVMQNPRHLVRRRGQEARLRCSPMKGHSHVYWYRQLPEEGLKFMVYLQKENIIDESGMPKERFSAEFPKEGPSILRIQQVVRGDSAAYFCASSLRLAGDEQYFGPGTRLTVT.